Following are 20 T cell receptor beta chains from one sample sequenced in a study of blood T cell repertoires in COVID-19. Produced via immunoSEQ multiplex PCR; TCRdb's table is partial and in-frame only. The sample carries 300,000 to 400,000 clones, 90% recorded once. Sample: peripheral blood. The receptors here all came from a woman in her twenties or thirties with COVID-19, enrolled during active disease.

The CDR3 DNA is TGTGCCTGGAGTACGGACAGCGGTGTTCAGCCCCAGCATTTT. Translating it yields CAWSTDSGVQPQHF. V usage is TRBV30 and J usage is TRBJ1-5; D perhaps matches TRBD1 (6 bases). CDR1 and CDR2 (germline): GTSNPN, SVGIG (reference sequence). Trimming took 2 bases from V and 6 from J, leaving 14 bases between them. The CDR3 is 14 residues long.

The V gene is TRBV3-1 (or the pseudogene TRBV3-2), the J gene TRBJ2-1; TRBD2 is a possible D gene (5 bases). Germline CDR1 is LGHDT and CDR2 is YNNKEL (reference sequence). V was shortened by 1 base and J by 2 bases, with 12 bases between the two germline ends. The CDR3 loop spans 16 amino acids. The chain's CDR3 is CASSQALGSAYNEQFF. CDR3 bases: TGTGCCAGCAGCCAAGCTCTGGGGAGCGCCTACAATGAGCAGTTCTTC.

The chain uses TRBV29-1 and TRBJ2-1; D gene unclear. CDR3 size: 12 residues. Germline V lookup: CDR1 SQVTM, CDR2 ANQGSEA. Trimming pared 6 bases from V and 9 bases from J, leaving 15 bases between. As DNA, the CDR3 is TGCAGCGTCCTCCGTGGATTAGCTGAGCAGTTCTTC. The encoded protein is CSVLRGLAEQFF.

V is TRBV6-5 and J is TRBJ2-5, with a possible D match to TRBD1 (6 bases). CDR3 length equals 14 residues. The ends were cut back, 6 bases at V and 5 bases at J, with 16 bases in the middle. CDR1 MNHEY and CDR2 SVGAGI come from the germline V gene. CDR3: CASSPGTMKETQYF. The CDR3 bases are TGTGCCAGCAGCCCCGGGACAATGAAGGAGACCCAGTACTTC.

V usage is TRBV4-2 and J usage is TRBJ2-1; 7 bases match TRBD2. The CDR3 consists of 16 residues. Germline values: CDR1 LGHNA, CDR2 YNFKEQ. With V trimmed by 0 bases and J by 10 bases, 12 bases remained unmatched. CDR3 in amino acids: CASSQDPSGNVREQFF. In DNA, the CDR3 is TGTGCCAGCAGCCAAGACCCGAGCGGGAATGTGAGAGAGCAGTTCTTC.

This clone was observed a handful of times. This chain joins TRBV11-2 and TRBJ1-4; TRBD1 matches at 7 bases. The junction had 9 bases not matched to a gene; V was cut back by 2 bases and J by 0 bases. The CDR3 sequence is 18 residues long. Germline values: CDR1 SGHAT, CDR2 FQNNGV. The CDR3 spells CASSLSPGQAATNEKLFF. DNA for the CDR3: TGTGCCAGCAGCTTATCCCCCGGACAGGCCGCAACTAATGAAAAACTGTTTTTT.

The gene calls are TRBV3-1 (or the pseudogene TRBV3-2) and TRBJ1-2; 7 bases are shared with TRBD1. The CDR3 runs to 14 residues. V gave up 4 bases and J gave up 6 bases; unmatched junction bases: 8. Per the germline V gene, CDR1 is LGHDT and CDR2 is YNNKEL (reference sequence). Written as DNA, the CDR3 is TGTGCCAGCAGCCTATTGACAGGGAGTGATGGCTACACCTTC. As protein: CASSLLTGSDGYTF.

This chain links TRBV27 with TRBJ2-7, with 12 bases lining up with TRBD1. Unmatched junction bases numbered 6, after V lost 5 bases and J lost 4 bases. CDR1 and CDR2 (germline): MNHEY, SMNVEV (reference sequence). The CDR3 runs 15 residues. CDR3 in amino acids: CASSRGQGAAYEQYF. The CDR3 DNA follows: TGTGCCAGCAGTCGGGGACAGGGGGCCGCTTACGAGCAGTACTTC.

This clone has a handful of counts. The rearrangement uses TRBV7-3 and TRBJ2-1, with 7 positions matching TRBD2. CDR3 size: 15 residues. In germline, CDR1 is SGHTA, CDR2 FQGTGA. V shed 5 bases, J shed 2 bases, and the junction held 6 bases outside the gene matches. As DNA, the CDR3 is TGTGCCAGCAGCGCAACTAGCGACCCCTACAATGAGCAGTTCTTC. Protein product: CASSATSDPYNEQFF.

V is TRBV27 and J is TRBJ2-1; 7 nucleotides match TRBD2. Germline CDR1 MNHEY, CDR2 SMNVEV (reference sequence). Germline trimming cut 10 bases from V and 0 bases from J; bases unmatched to any gene: 9. The CDR3 is 15 residues long. This chain's CDR3 is CATALAASSYNEQFF. In DNA form, the CDR3 reads TGTGCCACCGCCCTAGCGGCGAGCTCCTACAATGAGCAGTTCTTC.

The chain couples TRBV3-1 (or the pseudogene TRBV3-2) to TRBJ2-3; D is possibly TRBD1 (6 bases). Germline CDR1 is LGHDT and CDR2 is YNNKEL (reference sequence). V was pared by 3 bases and J by 3 bases, with 13 bases between. This CDR3 contains 15 residues. The CDR3 reads CASSHETGSTDTQYF. CDR3 DNA: TGTGCCAGCAGCCACGAAACAGGGAGTACAGATACGCAGTATTTT.

This clone has just a few counts. The rearrangement links TRBV2 to TRBJ1-1; D might be TRBD1 (5 bases). The length of the CDR3 is 13 residues. Germline V CDR1 and CDR2: SNHLY, FYNNEI. Trimming pared 0 bases from V and 5 bases from J, leaving 7 bases between. Here the CDR3 reads CASSEAGGTEAFF. The CDR3, as DNA: TGTGCCAGCAGTGAAGCGGGGGGTACTGAAGCTTTCTTT.

This clone was observed a few times. The chain recombines TRBV4-2 with TRBJ2-7, with 9 nucleotides matching TRBD2. Per the germline V gene, CDR1 is LGHNA and CDR2 is YNFKEQ. J lost 7 bases, V lost 4 bases, and 14 bases had no gene match. This CDR3 has 16 amino acids. The DNA of the CDR3 is TGTGCCAGCAGCCGGGTCGGCGGGAGGGCCGGGAGTGAGCAGTACTTC. Encoded protein: CASSRVGGRAGSEQYF.

The chain uses TRBV6-9 and TRBJ1-2; D is unclear. Germline V lookup: CDR1 MNHGY, CDR2 SVAAGI. V was clipped by 1 base and J by 0 bases, with 12 bases between them. This CDR3 is 16 amino acids long. The CDR3 nucleotides are TGTGCCAGCAGTTATTTACCCTTTCGCGCTAACTATGGCTACACCTTC. Protein product: CASSYLPFRANYGYTF.

This clone has just one count. V usage is TRBV10-3 and J usage is TRBJ2-5; D is possibly TRBD2 (6 bases). This CDR3 comprises 14 residues. Looked up from germline, CDR1 is ENHRY and CDR2 is SYGVKD. Trimming stripped 10 bases from V and 2 bases from J, with 17 bases between. The CDR3 here is CATAVGGEQETQYF. The CDR3, as DNA: TGTGCCACCGCGGTTGGAGGGGAGCAAGAGACCCAGTACTTC.

This clone has at least ten counts. V is TRBV5-1 and J is TRBJ2-2; 9 bases line up with TRBD2. Losses at the gene ends were 4 bases for V and 6 bases for J; bases not matched to a gene: 7. Germline V CDR1 and CDR2: SGHRS, YFSETQ. The CDR3 runs to 15 residues. CDR3: CASSKREVNAGELFF. CDR3 DNA sequence: TGCGCCAGCAGCAAGCGGGAGGTGAATGCCGGGGAGCTGTTTTTT.

The chain recombines TRBV7-9 with TRBJ1-2, with 9 bases identical to TRBD1. The CDR3 length is 16 residues. Germline values: CDR1 SEHNR, CDR2 FQNEAQ (reference sequence). V lost 4 bases, J lost 4 bases, and 10 bases stayed unmatched. This CDR3 reads CASSSIPGTGIYGYTF. CDR3 coding DNA: TGTGCCAGCAGCTCAATTCCCGGGACAGGGATCTATGGCTACACCTTC. Full variable domain (rest looked up from reference TRBV7-9 and TRBJ1-2): DTGVSQNPRHKITKRGQNVTFRCDPISEHNRLYWYRQTLGQGPEFLTYFQNEAQLEKSRLLSDRFSAERPKGSFSTLEIQRTEQGDSAMYLCASSSIPGTGIYGYTFGSGTRLTVV.

The gene calls are TRBV6-1 and TRBJ1-2, with D perhaps TRBD1 (5 bases). Germline-derived CDR1 and CDR2 are MNHNS and SASEGT. V was clipped by 3 bases and J by 4 bases, with 9 bases between them. The CDR3 is made up of 13 amino acids. The CDR3 sequence: CASSDIGVYGYTF. The CDR3 region has the DNA TGTGCCAGCAGTGATATAGGGGTCTATGGCTACACCTTC.

The chain combines TRBV9 with TRBJ2-2, with 8 bases aligning to TRBD2. The CDR3 has 15 residues. Germline V gene lookup returns CDR1 SGDLS and CDR2 YYNGEE. V trimming: 3 bases; J trimming: 4 bases; junction bases outside the gene matches: 5. The CDR3 loop reads CASSGTSLSTGELFF. DNA of the CDR3: TGTGCCAGCAGCGGGACTAGCTTGTCCACCGGGGAGCTGTTTTTT.

The V call is TRBV6-1, the J call TRBJ1-5; a weak D match, TRBD1 (5 bases). Trimming pared 2 bases from V and 0 bases from J, leaving 14 bases between. Per the germline V gene, CDR1 is MNHNS and CDR2 is SASEGT. The CDR3 contains 17 residues. The CDR3 coding sequence is TGTGCCAGCAGTGAACGTGAAAGGGGTTATAGCAATCAGCCCCAGCATTTT. It is translated as CASSERERGYSNQPQHF.